This TCR beta chain was sequenced during a study of T cell responses to AZD1222 COVID-19 vaccine (dated by TCRdb to the early 2020s). Background on the whole study: Because spike-specific TCR depth and breadth did not differ between the two schedules, AZD1222 recipients who got a second dose at roughly 4 weeks were pooled with those who got a second dose at roughly 12 weeks. TCR sequencing was performed for approximately 240 trial participants, of whom 207 were given two doses of AZD1222 and around 26 were given two doses of MenACWY control vaccine. Trial participants were enrolled by age into 18-55, 56-69 and 70-plus year subgroups, with around 150, 28 and 57 TCR-sequenced participants respectively. Points the paper makes about the study in general: CD4 TCRs associated with the vaccine covered the entire spike protein, and the dominant responses were in regions 160-218 and 743-854. Only six AZD1222 recipients were SARS-CoV-2 seropositive at baseline, limiting conclusions about previously exposed vaccinees. Participants were mostly white British, with more females than males. The authors suggested clonal diversity may have been underestimated. Because no day 14 peak-response samples were available, the repertoires could be characterized only after the peak T cell response. Nearly half of unique spike-specific TCRs reportedly recognized epitopes outside regions mutated in the B.1.351 and B.1.1.7 variants. After two AZD1222 doses, both the breadth and the depth of spike-specific TCRs were significantly higher than at day 0 and than in MenACWY recipients. In the small 56-69-year group, the increase in depth fell short of significance, most likely because of low power.

The table lists this clone with a few counts. Its antigen specificity is not known. Base quality data are lacking; no much larger clone is found one base away. The CDR3 regions of human TCRbeta chains were analyzed by immunosequencing. The published analysis was carried out like this. TCRs in the repertoires were matched against a reference library of SARS-CoV-2-specific TCRs that had been generated with the MIRA antigen-specificity platform. Breadth was defined as the fraction of unique TCRs that were SARS-CoV-2-associated, and depth was defined as the fraction of total T cells that were SARS-CoV-2-associated. Using the MIRA data, each spike-specific TCR was assigned both to the spike region to which the TCR was reactive and to a CD4 or CD8 class. Log10-transformed breadth and depth values were compared by one-way ANOVA with Sidak's multiple comparisons tests. TCRdb stores this immuneACCESS table with in-frame sequences only. Part of the clones is absent; in the studies checked, under half of the shortfall reflects unresolved V genes, and no reason is known for the rest. D and trimming were read from the DNA, whereas the V and J calls and clone size are those reported in that table. Across this sample there are about 130,000 clones, with around nine tenths seen only once. In total, the top ten clones hold 6.9% of the sample.

The time point label on this specimen signifies: baseline before first vaccination. Samples from vaccinated people were obtained from the UK trials COV001 and COV002, which included a single-blind randomized controlled phase 2/3 trial of AZD1222 (ChAdOx1 nCoV-19) in healthy adults. For TCRbeta chain sequencing, PBMC samples from trial participants were taken at day 0 and at day 28 after the second dose. Trimming removed 0 bases from V and 4 bases from J, leaving 10 bases between the germline ends. Reading from cysteine to phenylalanine, the CDR3 counts 15 amino acids. Just the 45-base CDR3 DNA is kept, in frame starting at base 1. Reading the germline V gene gives CDR1 SGDLS and CDR2 YYNGEE.

Sequenced here: peripheral blood, sampled on day 0 of AZD1222 vaccination. The receptor was derived from an adult in good health. The V gene is TRBV9 and the J gene is TRBJ2-2; the D gene is not confidently resolved. The encoded CDR3 is CASSVGRILTGELFF. Here is the DNA: TGTGCCAGCAGCGTAGGCAGGATACTCACCGGGGAGCTGTTTTTT.